The present T cell receptor (beta chain) was sequenced within a study of cytomegalovirus exposure and HLA in healthy donors (dated 2017 in TCRdb). Regarding the study in general: An earlier analysis of under 600 of the donors reported 250 to 350 Gb of sequence data and 117 million unique TCR beta sequences from some 180 million T cells. An early release that covered more than 550 HLA-typed donors contained approximately 300 gigabases of sequencing data and around 80 million unique TCR sequences. Of the approximately 400 genotyped donors, approximately 80% were placed in the genetic ancestry cluster associated with self-reported Caucasian donors. The study was designed to test whether signatures of past pathogen exposure could be identified by cataloging public T cell receptors. The study used immunosequencing to profile the T cell repertoires of around 600 subjects and linked those repertoires to cytomegalovirus serostatus. Besides the first cohort of approximately 710 subjects, a separate validation cohort made up of roughly 120 different subjects was used. To predict cytomegalovirus infection status, the study brought together high-throughput TCR immunosequencing, statistical association of individual TCRs with disease status, and machine learning. A later analysis re-examined previously published TCR beta repertoires from about 670 donors and added high-resolution HLA genotyping to investigate patterns of TCR occurrence. The later analysis used no new phenotypic data to find candidate immune exposures, relying instead on TCR beta sequences and their occurrence across donors. An earlier analysis of approximately 580 of the donors used high-throughput TCR beta sequencing to judge whether each TCR beta V gene segment behaved as functional or pseudogenic. Donor age, sex, ethnicity and CMV serostatus were collected together with the repertoire data. Genome-wide SNP genotypes for about 65% of the 666 donors were used in a later genetic analysis, which treated that subset as a discovery cohort. Every repertoire in the discovery cohort had been generated on one and the same sequencing platform. HLA typing included class I and class II loci at four-digit resolution. The number of typed donors differed by locus: about 620-640 for A, B, C, DRB1 and DQB1; 522 for DQA1; around 610 for DPA1; and 450 to 480 for DPB1. A few DR-DQ haplotypes were handled as single units for association and clustering because linkage in the cohort was strong. Among a few hundred genotyped donors of the cohort, an average of approximately 250,000 unique TCR beta nucleotide sequences were sequenced per donor, 15% to 20% of them non-productive.

Overall study results and their limits: Compared with the 666-donor mean, donors in an Asian-associated ancestry cluster had fewer N-insertions in productive TCRs, according to a later genetic analysis. In vitro tests confirmed that a few of the cytomegalovirus-associated TCR beta chains recognize cytomegalovirus antigens. This cohort had only TCR beta chains sequenced, and the lack of alpha or paired-chain data limited which features could be detected. When HLA alleles, especially DR and DQ, strongly co-occurred, attributing TCR associations to individual alleles was difficult. Presence/absence analyses assumed roughly uniform sequencing depth across donors, an assumption that may not hold. The study gave a list of around 170 TCR beta chains associated with cytomegalovirus. Some IMGT-functional V segments, including TRBV6-2 and TRBV6-3, could not be distinguished by the 87-base-pair reads and were therefore excluded. Linkage disequilibrium might explain the correlated functional status among segregating V segments, but an unknown experimental factor could not be ruled out. HLA typing was unavailable for some donors at each locus, so association tests used only the typed subset. A later analysis found that TCR association rates varied across HLA loci, with DRB1 alleles showing the most associated TCRs and HLA-C alleles the fewest. Several of the top co-occurrence clusters appeared to be linked to parvovirus B19, influenza, CMV and Epstein-Barr virus, according to a later analysis. An association between a missense DCLRE1C variant and V-gene and J-gene trimming of TCR beta chains was found in a later genetic analysis and replicated in an independent cohort. Specific HLA alleles were associated with 18,000 or so TCR beta sequences at a false discovery rate of 0.05 in a later analysis. An earlier analysis of some 560 of the donors showed that most TCR beta V segments appeared in productive rearrangements either about 87% or about 30% of the time, which broadly matched IMGT annotations. A further reported finding was that TCR beta sequences accurately predicted the HLA-A and HLA-B alleles for most subjects in the first cohort. Compared with equally common non-associated chains, HLA-associated TCR beta chains in a later analysis were more clonally expanded and had lower generation probabilities. For the cohort, immune exposure information was limited to CMV serostatus. According to the authors, the approach could potentially be generalized to other disease states and immunological phenotypes. The sequencing pipeline was judged likely to have produced a cluster of highly shared sequence variants as a technical artifact. Because counts were too low, about 18 rarely observed V segments, including chromosome 9 orphons, were left out of the earlier analysis of approximately 580 of the donors. Most CMV-associated TCR beta chains appeared to be HLA-restricted in a later analysis, and the HLA associations seemed to be driven largely by CMV exposure. Most TCR sequences were observed very rarely across donors, whereas some public TCRs were present in many individuals. Cytomegalovirus status was reported to be diagnosed by the classifier with high specificity and sensitivity in both the original and validation cohorts.

Libraries were constructed by the immunoSEQ multiplex PCR assay. For the multiplex PCR, a mixture combining 60 forward primers for TCR Vbeta segments and 13 reverse primers for TCR Jbeta segments was used. The CDR3 region of rearranged TCR beta genes was amplified from genomic DNA with a multiplex PCR assay. The amplified TCR beta libraries were sequenced on the Illumina HiSeq System as 87-base-pair reads. In the original analysis: A later analysis tallied roughly 80 million unique TCR beta chains across the 660 or so repertoires, and around 10 million of those chains were shared by two or more donors. A nearest-neighbor algorithm error-corrected the raw reads and collapsed the reads into unique sequences, merging closely related sequences to remove PCR and sequencing errors. To assign V, D and J gene segments, CDR3 sequences were aligned to IMGT reference sequences. Each retained sequence needed at least a six-nucleotide match to both a V gene segment and a J gene segment. Rearrangements were called productive when the CDR3 lacked stop codons and stayed in frame with V and J; all others were non-productive. Following IMGT convention, CDR3 was defined as the stretch from the second conserved V-encoded cysteine to the conserved J-encoded phenylalanine. Sequences without an unambiguous match to a single V gene segment were excluded from the earlier analysis of approximately 600 of the donors. In an earlier analysis of approximately 560 of the donors, a V segment was called functional when productive rearrangements were above 56.7%, and segregating when the standard deviation between donors exceeded 5%. A statistical classification framework was developed to diagnose cytomegalovirus status using the catalog of TCR beta chain sequences. V and J gene assignment, in a later analysis, came from comparing TCR nucleotide sequences with IMGT/GENE-DB human TR gene sequences. The TCRdist pipeline was used in a later analysis to assign CDR3 sequences and most-parsimonious VDJ recombination scenarios. In a later analysis, each TCR beta chain was defined by its CDR3 amino acid sequence together with its V-gene family, and reads lacking a unique V-gene family were excluded. To address suspected cross-contamination and a sequencing artifact, a later analysis removed 592 highly shared, low-generation-probability nucleotide sequences. In a later analysis, a clonal expansion index was calculated for each public chain from normalized within-repertoire ranks of inferred template counts. A later analysis computed generation probabilities with a VDJ recombination model fitted to out-of-frame rearrangements, and checked the results against IGoR. Hypergeometric tests were used in a later analysis to score TCR-TCR, TCR-HLA and TCR-CMV co-occurrence, with a repertoire-size bias correction applied to the TCR pairs. A later analysis estimated false discovery rates by permuting HLA or CMV assignments 20 times. In a later analysis, co-occurring TCRs were grouped with DBSCAN, and TCRdist sequence similarity was added when clustering was performed within HLA-allele-positive subsets. For co-occurrence clustering, repertoires with fewer than 30,000 or more than 120,000 public chains were excluded, along with 5 or 6 repertoires with anomalous nucleotide sharing. Not all clones reach the TCRdb copy of this immuneACCESS table, which keeps in-frame sequences only. Checked studies attribute under half of the gap to unresolved V genes and leave the rest unexplained. That table furnishes V, J and clone size, whereas the DNA furnished D and trimming. The sample table shows more than 95,000 clones, and 17% are seen once. The ten most abundant clones make up about 3% of the sample.

This clone came up a few times. The antigen it binds to is not known. Per-nucleotide qualities are absent, and no much larger clonotype sits a single base away. The cohort consisted of 600 to 700 healthy bone marrow donors. At the time of sampling, every cohort member was nominally healthy, though immune exposures that went unrecorded were likely present. The donor tested CMV seropositive, placing the donor among the roughly 270 seropositive members of the cohort. Each donor provided a peripheral blood sample, and peripheral blood mononuclear cells were used for TCR beta sequencing. Genomic DNA extraction from the blood cell samples was performed with the Qiagen DNeasy Blood Extraction Kit. The V end gives up 3 bases and the J end 4 bases, leaving 5 bases in the junction not matched to a gene. CDR1 and CDR2, per the germline V gene, are MDHEN and SYDVKM. Counted from cysteine to phenylalanine, this CDR3 has 15 amino acids. Only the CDR3 portion is preserved as DNA: 45 bases, with reading frame beginning at the first base.

This TCR came from a female donor in good health and CMV-seropositive. The sequenced sample consisted of PBMCs. The rearrangement joined TRBV28 to TRBJ2-3, with 9 bases in between that match TRBD2. The DNA sequence follows: TGTGCCAGCAGTTTTGGCGGGGGGGCCCCAGATACGCAGTATTTT. It is translated as CASSFGGGAPDTQYF.